The clone carrying this TCR beta chain was seen a handful of times. The PCR was carried out with 60 Vbeta primers and 13 Jbeta primers. Assay: immunoSEQ multiplex PCR; the TCRdb copy retains only in-frame clones and omits some. The sample records about 180,000 clones, 80% to 85% being singletons. The CDR3 extends over 13 amino acids. This sample stems from a study of cytomegalovirus exposure and HLA in healthy donors. The chain couples TRBV21-1 to TRBJ2-2; TRBD2, the table's D call, was not compared with the DNA. TRBV21-1 is described as a pseudogene. Material for sequencing was PBMCs. This TCR came from a boy under 10 years old in good health and CMV-seronegative. CDR3 protein: CASTPSGNGELFF. The CDR3 nucleotides read TGTGCCAGCACTCCTAGCGGGAACGGGGAGCTGTTTTTT.